The next 5 T cell receptor beta chains were all read from a single sample in a study of response to subunit inactivated influenza vaccine. Via MiXCR, TCRdb re-called the RT-PCR reads, giving one row per CDR3 protein. The data show some 850,000 distinct CDR3 sequences, about 18% seen once. The sample in question was PBMCs from blood, obtained less than 6 days after vaccination. Source of these receptors: a man aged 45-65 years who received an inactivated influenza vaccine.

This clonotype was seen a few times. The chain couples TRBV6-1 to TRBJ2-2; no clear D gene. Trimming stripped 6 bases from V and 0 bases from J, with 8 bases between. The CDR3 totals 14 residues. Germline assignment: CDR1 MNHNS and CDR2 SASEGT. DNA for the CDR3: TGTGCCAGCAGGGTTGGTGCGAACACCGGGGAGCTGTTTTTT. It translates to CASRVGANTGELFF.

The chain employs TRBV20-1 and TRBJ1-1; D perhaps matches TRBD1 (5 bases). Germline assignment: CDR1 DFQATT and CDR2 SNEGSKA (reference sequence). V shed 2 bases and J shed 5 bases, with 12 bases lying between them. This CDR3 region has 13 residues. The CDR3 DNA follows: TGCAGTGCTAGAATTCCAGGGCGGACTGAAGCTTTCTTT. Protein: CSARIPGRTEAFF.

The table lists this clonotype with a few counts. The J gene is TRBJ2-1, the V gene TRBV7-8; D perhaps matches TRBD2 (7 bases). Trimming removed 4 bases from V and 6 bases from J, with 28 bases in between. This CDR3 is 19 amino acids long. Germline assignment: CDR1 SGHVS and CDR2 FQNEAQ. CDR3 sequence (DNA): TGTGCCAGCAGCTCCCCACCTCCAGGTGAGGGGGGGCCCTTCAATGAGCAGTTCTTC. Amino acid sequence: CASSSPPPGEGGPFNEQFF.

J is TRBJ2-3 and V is TRBV7-6; D is unclear. Deletions cut 4 bases from V and 1 base from J, with 9 bases between. Germline CDR1 is SGHVS and CDR2 is FNYEAQ. This CDR3 spans 14 amino acids. The CDR3 is CASSSTFGTDTQYF. The CDR3 DNA reads as TGTGCCAGCAGCTCCACATTCGGCACAGATACGCAGTATTTT.

The CDR3 DNA follows: TGTGCCAGCGGCCGAGAGGGGAGCTCCTACAATGAGCAGTTCTTC. As protein: CASGREGSSYNEQFF. The chain recombines TRBV6-1 with TRBJ2-1, with D perhaps being TRBD1 or TRBD2 (5 bases each). Germline assignment: CDR1 MNHNS and CDR2 SASEGT. Trimming took off 8 bases at V and 0 bases at J, with 14 bases between the two ends. The CDR3 has 15 residues.